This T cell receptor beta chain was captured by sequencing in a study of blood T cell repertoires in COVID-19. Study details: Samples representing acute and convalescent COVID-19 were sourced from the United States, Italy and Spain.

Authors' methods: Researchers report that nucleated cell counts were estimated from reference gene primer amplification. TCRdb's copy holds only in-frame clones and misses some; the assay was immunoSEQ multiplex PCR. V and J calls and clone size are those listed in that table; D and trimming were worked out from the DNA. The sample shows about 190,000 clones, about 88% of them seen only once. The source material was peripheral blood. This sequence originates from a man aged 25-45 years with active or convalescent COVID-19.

CDR3 sequence reads: CASSQGGGNTEAFF. The CDR3 DNA is TGTGCCAGCAGCCAAGGGGGAGGGAACACTGAAGCTTTCTTT. V is TRBV3-1 (or the pseudogene TRBV3-2) and J is TRBJ1-1; no definite D call. Trimming took off 1 base at V and 1 base at J, with 7 bases between the two ends. This CDR3 has 14 amino acids. Per the germline V gene, CDR1 is LGHDT and CDR2 is YNNKEL (reference sequence).